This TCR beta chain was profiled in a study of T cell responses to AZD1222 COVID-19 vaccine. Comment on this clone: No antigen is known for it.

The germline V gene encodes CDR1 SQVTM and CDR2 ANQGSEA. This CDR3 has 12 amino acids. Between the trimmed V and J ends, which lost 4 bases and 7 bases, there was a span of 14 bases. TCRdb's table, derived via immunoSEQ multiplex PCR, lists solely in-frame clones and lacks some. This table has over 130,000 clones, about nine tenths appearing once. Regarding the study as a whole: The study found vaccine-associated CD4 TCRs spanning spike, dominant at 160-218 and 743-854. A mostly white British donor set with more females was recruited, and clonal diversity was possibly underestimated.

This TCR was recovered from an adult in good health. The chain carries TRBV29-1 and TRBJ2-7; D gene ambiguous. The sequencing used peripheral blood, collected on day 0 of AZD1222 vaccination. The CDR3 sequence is CSVVDQVKEQYF. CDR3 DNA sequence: TGCAGCGTTGTCGACCAGGTGAAAGAGCAGTACTTC.